These 10 T cell receptor beta chains share one sample of origin, sequenced in a study of T cell responses to AZD1222 COVID-19 vaccine. TCRdb's copy holds only in-frame clones and misses some; the assay was immunoSEQ multiplex PCR. Of approximately 79,000 clones in the sample, 88% were seen once. Sequences were derived from peripheral blood, sampled on day 0 of AZD1222 vaccination. The receptors derive from an adult in good health.

To note about this clone: The limits of the CDR3 on the DNA are not certain, so only TCRdb's listed CDR3 is given. V is TRBV5-1 and J is TRBJ2-7; no check of the table's D call, TRBD2, against the DNA was made. The CDR3 adds up to 14 amino acids, both ends counted. Germline CDR1 reads SGHRS; CDR2 reads YFSETQ. CDR3 sequence: CASSFGSGDYEQYF.

The gene calls are TRBV14 and TRBJ1-4; D remains unclear. Deletions cut 0 bases from V and 3 bases from J, with 8 bases between. The CDR3 consists of 15 residues. Germline assignment: CDR1 SGHDN and CDR2 FVKESK. Here the CDR3 DNA reads TGTGCCAGCAGCCAAGATCGGTACCCTAATGAAAAACTGTTTTTT. Translation gives CASSQDRYPNEKLFF.

This chain links TRBV7-6 with TRBJ1-5; 7 nucleotides line up with TRBD1. The trim removed 2 bases at V and 5 bases at J, leaving 0 bases unmatched. Germline V CDR1 and CDR2: SGHVS, FNYEAQ. This CDR3 spans 13 amino acids. The CDR3 reads CASSLQGDQPQHF. CDR3 in DNA: TGTGCCAGCAGCTTACAGGGGGATCAGCCCCAGCATTTT.

The chain combines TRBV28 with TRBJ2-1, with 8 bases identical to TRBD2. With 7 bases clipped from V and 1 base from J, the junction kept 12 bases outside the gene matches. CDR3 length: 17 amino acids. The V gene's germline CDR1 is MDHEN and CDR2 SYDVKM. The CDR3 sequence is CASNGMGGTSSYNEQFF. CDR3 nucleotides: TGTGCCAGCAATGGAATGGGGGGGACTAGTTCCTACAATGAGCAGTTCTTC.

V and J are TRBV7-9 and TRBJ1-5, with TRBD1 matching 9 bases. The J segment lost 1 base and the V segment lost 5 bases, leaving 3 bases of the junction unmatched. This CDR3 comprises 15 residues. Germline V gene sequence: CDR1 SEHNR, CDR2 FQNEAQ (reference sequence). CDR3 DNA sequence: TGTGCCAGCAGCCTCGGGACAGGGAGCAATCAGCCCCAGCATTTT. It encodes CASSLGTGSNQPQHF.

The chain employs TRBV6-5 and TRBJ1-1; D is unresolved. The V and J ends lost 0 bases and 0 bases respectively, with 5 bases between them. The CDR3 contains 14 residues. The germline V gene has CDR1 MNHEY and CDR2 SVGAGI. CDR3 sequence (DNA): TGTGCCAGCAGTTACTCGACCCTGAACACTGAAGCTTTCTTT. Protein sequence: CASSYSTLNTEAFF.

V usage is TRBV4-1 and J usage is TRBJ1-1; the D gene is possibly TRBD1 (5 bases). Germline assignment: CDR1 MGHRA and CDR2 YSYEKL. V lost 1 base to trimming and J lost 7 bases, with 19 bases between them. The CDR3 runs 16 residues. CDR3 nucleotide sequence: TGCGCCAGCAGCCAAGGGGGACTCAAAAGGATGGTTGAAGCTTTCTTT. Its translation: CASSQGGLKRMVEAFF.

This clone was observed once. The chain carries TRBV6-1 and TRBJ1-5; D unresolved. The CDR3 loop spans 14 amino acids. CDR1 and CDR2 from the germline V gene are MNHNS and SASEGT. Deletions cut 9 bases from V and 1 base from J, with 13 bases between. The CDR3 sequence is CASREGMSNQPQHF. The CDR3 bases are TGTGCCAGTAGGGAAGGGATGAGCAATCAGCCCCAGCATTTT.

The chain uses TRBV5-1 and TRBJ2-7; D possibly corresponds to TRBD2 (5 bases). The V end was cut by 0 bases, the J end by 7 bases, with 14 bases between. The CDR3 is 14 amino acids. Looked up from germline, CDR1 is SGHRS and CDR2 is YFSETQ. The chain's CDR3 is CASSLAAGSEEQYF. The CDR3 DNA reads as TGCGCCAGCAGCTTGGCCGCGGGTTCTGAGGAGCAGTACTTC.

CDR3 in DNA: TGTGCCACCAGCAGTCTGGGACAAGGGTATAATTCACCCCTCCACTTT. It is translated as CATSSLGQGYNSPLHF. The chain is built from TRBV15 and TRBJ1-6; TRBD1 is a possible D gene (6 bases). The CDR3 length is 16 residues. Per the germline V gene, CDR1 is LNHNV and CDR2 is YYDKDF (reference sequence). V lost 3 bases to trimming and J lost 4 bases, with 13 bases between them.